This T cell receptor beta chain originates from a study of molecular identifiers for immune sequencing clone quantification. Whole-study context: Five aliquots were made in replicates from the RNA of about 20,000 or 100,000 naive CD8 cells, and four were sequenced. Study-level points and caveats: More than 98% of effector molecules, versus under 1% of naive-cell molecules, belonged to clones above 20 RNA copies.

TCRdb analysed the PCR reads with MiXCR anew, one entry per CDR3 protein. The sample yields under 800,000 distinct CDR3 sequences, roughly 27% seen once. This CDR3 region has 16 residues. V lost 4 bases, J lost 0 bases, and 12 bases lay in between. Per the germline V gene, CDR1 is LNHDA and CDR2 is SQIVND (reference sequence). This clonotype has a handful of counts. No antigen is known for it. The receptor was isolated from a human donor in good health. Some libraries in this study had Jurkat cell RNA spiked in. The chain carries TRBV19 and TRBJ2-2; D is unresolved. Sequenced material: naive CD8+ T cells from blood, with Jurkat cell RNA spiked in. The subset here: FACS-sorted CD8+CD4-CCR7+CD45RA+ naive T cells. CDR3 sequence reads: CASSTTSSSNTGELFF. For the CDR3, the DNA is TGTGCCAGTAGTACGACCTCCTCCTCGAACACCGGGGAGCTGTTTTTT.